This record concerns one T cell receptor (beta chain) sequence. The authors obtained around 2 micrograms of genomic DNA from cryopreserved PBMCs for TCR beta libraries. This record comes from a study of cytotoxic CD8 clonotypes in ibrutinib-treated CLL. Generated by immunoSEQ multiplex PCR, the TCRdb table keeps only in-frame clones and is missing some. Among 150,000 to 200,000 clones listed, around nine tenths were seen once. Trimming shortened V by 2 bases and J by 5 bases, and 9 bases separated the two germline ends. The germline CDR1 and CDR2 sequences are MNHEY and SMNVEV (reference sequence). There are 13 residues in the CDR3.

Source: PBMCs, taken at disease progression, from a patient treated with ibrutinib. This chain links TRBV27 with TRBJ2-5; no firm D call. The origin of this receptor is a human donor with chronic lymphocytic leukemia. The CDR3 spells CASSLRRVETQYF. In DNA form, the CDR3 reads TGTGCCAGCAGTTTAAGGCGAGTGGAGACCCAGTACTTC.